The clone carrying this T cell receptor beta chain was found many times. Its specificity is unknown. The data are from a study of T cells after yellow fever vaccination. The V gene end was trimmed by 3 bases and the J gene end by 3 bases; junction bases not matched to a gene: 10. Germline loops: CDR1 DFQATT, CDR2 SNEGSKA (reference sequence). The CDR3 runs 16 residues. TCR cDNA was made by 5'RACE template switching, adding a universal primer site and UMIs. In TCRdb, the 5' RACE reads were re-called with MiXCR into one record per CDR3 protein. The sample includes roughly 310,000 distinct CDR3 sequences, 3.6% of them seen just once. Study findings and constraints: The study found a weaker secondary response that peaked faster, day 5 versus 15. Just a small share of clonotypes turned up in the CD4 compartment as well as the CD8 compartment. Booster sampling recovered most clones from primary vaccination (around 97% CD4, approximately 90% CD8).

The V call is TRBV20-1, the J call TRBJ1-5; 8 bases are shared with TRBD1. The receptor's source is a man aged 18 to 35 who received the YFV17D yellow fever vaccine. The specimen comprised PBMCs, sampled on the day of the yellow fever booster vaccination. The DNA of the CDR3 is TGCAGTGCTAGCCGCGGACAGGGTGTCTACAATCAGCCCCAGCATTTT. Its protein is CSASRGQGVYNQPQHF.